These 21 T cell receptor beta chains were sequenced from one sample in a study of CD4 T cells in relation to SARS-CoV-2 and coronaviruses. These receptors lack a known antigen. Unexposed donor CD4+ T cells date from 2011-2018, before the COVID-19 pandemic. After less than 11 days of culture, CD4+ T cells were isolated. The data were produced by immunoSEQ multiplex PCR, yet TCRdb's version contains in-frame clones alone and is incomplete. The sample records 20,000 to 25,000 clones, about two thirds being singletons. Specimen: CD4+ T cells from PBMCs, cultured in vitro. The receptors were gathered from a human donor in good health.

CDR3 amino acids: CASSLTDSYNSPLHF. CDR3 DNA: TGTGCCAGCAGCTTAACGGACTCCTATAATTCACCCCTCCACTTT. The chain uses TRBV7-9 and TRBJ1-6; no reliable D call. This CDR3 comprises 15 residues. V lost 2 bases to trimming and J lost 0 bases, with 5 bases between them. Per germline, CDR1 SEHNR and CDR2 FQNEAQ (reference sequence). Combining the CDR3 with reference TRBV7-9 and TRBJ1-6 gives the whole variable domain DTGVSQNPRHKITKRGQNVTFRCDPISEHNRLYWYRQTLGQGPEFLTYFQNEAQLEKSRLLSDRFSAERPKGSFSTLEIQRTEQGDSAMYLCASSLTDSYNSPLHFGNGTRLTVT.

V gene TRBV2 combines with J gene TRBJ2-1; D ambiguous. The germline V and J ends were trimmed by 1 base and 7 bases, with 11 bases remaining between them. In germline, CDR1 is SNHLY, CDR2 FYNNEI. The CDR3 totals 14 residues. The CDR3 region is CASSEGHQGNEQFF. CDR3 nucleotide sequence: TGTGCCAGCAGTGAAGGGCACCAAGGGAATGAGCAGTTCTTC.

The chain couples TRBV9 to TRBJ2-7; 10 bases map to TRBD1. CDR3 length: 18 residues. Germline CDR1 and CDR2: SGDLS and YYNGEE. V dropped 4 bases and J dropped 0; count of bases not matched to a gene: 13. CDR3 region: CASSLRPGTGAFSYEQYF. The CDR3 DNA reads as TGTGCCAGCAGCCTTCGTCCCGGGACAGGGGCTTTCTCCTACGAGCAGTACTTC.

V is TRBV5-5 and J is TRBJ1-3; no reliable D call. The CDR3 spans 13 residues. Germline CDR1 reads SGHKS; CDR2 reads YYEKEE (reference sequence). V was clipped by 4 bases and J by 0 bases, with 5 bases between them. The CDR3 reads CASSGSSGNTIYF. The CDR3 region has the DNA TGTGCCAGCAGCGGCAGCTCTGGAAACACCATATATTTT.

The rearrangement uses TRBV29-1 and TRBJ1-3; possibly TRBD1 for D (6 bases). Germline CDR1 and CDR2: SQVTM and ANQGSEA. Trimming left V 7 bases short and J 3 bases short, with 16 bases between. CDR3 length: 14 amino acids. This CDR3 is CSASQGGGGNTIYF. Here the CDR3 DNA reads TGCAGCGCTTCACAGGGCGGTGGTGGAAACACCATATATTTT.

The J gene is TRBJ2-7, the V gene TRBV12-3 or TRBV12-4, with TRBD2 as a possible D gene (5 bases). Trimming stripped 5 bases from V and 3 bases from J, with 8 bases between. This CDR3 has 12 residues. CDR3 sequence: CASSRTGYEQYF. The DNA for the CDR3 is TGTGCCAGCAGTCGGACTGGCTACGAGCAGTACTTC.

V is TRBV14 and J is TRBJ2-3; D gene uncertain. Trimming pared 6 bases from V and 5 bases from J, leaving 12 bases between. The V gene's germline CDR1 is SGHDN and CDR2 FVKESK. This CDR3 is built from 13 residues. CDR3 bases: TGTGCCAGCAGTCCTCCCGCTGGAGATACGCAGTATTTT. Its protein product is CASSPPAGDTQYF.

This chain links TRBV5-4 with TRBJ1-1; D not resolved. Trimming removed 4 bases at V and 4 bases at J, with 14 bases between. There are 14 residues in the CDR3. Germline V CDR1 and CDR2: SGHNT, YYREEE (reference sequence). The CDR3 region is CASSKRGRATEAFF. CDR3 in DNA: TGTGCCAGCAGCAAACGAGGACGGGCCACTGAAGCTTTCTTT.

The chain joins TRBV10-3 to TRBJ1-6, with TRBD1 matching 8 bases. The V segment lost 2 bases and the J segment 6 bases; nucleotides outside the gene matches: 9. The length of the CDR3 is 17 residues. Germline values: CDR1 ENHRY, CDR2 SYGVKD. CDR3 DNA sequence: TGTGCCATCAGTGAGAAGTGGACAGGGCCTTTTAATTCACCCCTCCACTTT. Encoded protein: CAISEKWTGPFNSPLHF.

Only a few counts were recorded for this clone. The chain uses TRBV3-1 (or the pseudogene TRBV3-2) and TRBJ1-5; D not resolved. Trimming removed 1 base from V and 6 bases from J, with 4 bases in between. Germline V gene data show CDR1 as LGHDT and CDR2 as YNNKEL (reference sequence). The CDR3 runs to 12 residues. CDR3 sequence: CASSQGGQPQHF. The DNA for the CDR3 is TGTGCCAGCAGCCAAGGTGGTCAGCCCCAGCATTTT.

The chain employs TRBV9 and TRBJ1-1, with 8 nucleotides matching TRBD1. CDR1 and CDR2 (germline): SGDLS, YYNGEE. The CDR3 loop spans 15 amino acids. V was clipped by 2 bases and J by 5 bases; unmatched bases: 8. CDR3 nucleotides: TGTGCCAGCAGCGTTAGTTCACAGGGGGAAACTGAAGCTTTCTTT. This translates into CASSVSSQGETEAFF.

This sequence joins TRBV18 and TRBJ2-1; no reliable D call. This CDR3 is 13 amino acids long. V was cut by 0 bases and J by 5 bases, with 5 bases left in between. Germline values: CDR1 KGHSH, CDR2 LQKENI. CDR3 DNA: TGTGCCAGCTCACCACCTTGGAACAATGAGCAGTTCTTC. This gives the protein CASSPPWNNEQFF.

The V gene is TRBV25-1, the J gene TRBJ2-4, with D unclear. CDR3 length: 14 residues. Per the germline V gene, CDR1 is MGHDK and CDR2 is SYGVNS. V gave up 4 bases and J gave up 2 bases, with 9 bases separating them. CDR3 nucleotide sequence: TGTGCCAGCAGTGTGACGGGTACCAAAAACATTCAGTACTTC. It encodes CASSVTGTKNIQYF. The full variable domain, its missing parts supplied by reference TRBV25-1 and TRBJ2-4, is EADIYQTPRYLVIGTGKKITLECSQTMGHDKMYWYQQDPGMELHLIHYSYGVNSTEKGDLSSESTVSRIRTEHFPLTLESARPSHTSQYLCASSVTGTKNIQYFGAGTRLSVL.

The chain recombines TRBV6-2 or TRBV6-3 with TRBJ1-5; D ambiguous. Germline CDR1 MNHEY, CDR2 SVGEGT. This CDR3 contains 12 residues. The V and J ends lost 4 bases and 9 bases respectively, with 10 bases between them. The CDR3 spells CASSFGEGPQHF. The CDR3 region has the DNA TGTGCCAGCAGTTTTGGCGAGGGGCCCCAGCATTTT.

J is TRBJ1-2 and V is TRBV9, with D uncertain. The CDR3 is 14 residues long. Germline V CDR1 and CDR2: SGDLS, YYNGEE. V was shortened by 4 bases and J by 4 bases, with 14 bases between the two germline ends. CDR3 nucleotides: TGTGCCAGCAGCCCCAGGCCGGAGGGCTATGGCTACACCTTC. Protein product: CASSPRPEGYGYTF.

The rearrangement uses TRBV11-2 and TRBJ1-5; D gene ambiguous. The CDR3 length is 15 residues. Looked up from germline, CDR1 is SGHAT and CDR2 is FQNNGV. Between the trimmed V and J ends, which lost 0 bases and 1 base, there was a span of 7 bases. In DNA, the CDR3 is TGTGCCAGCAGCTTAGACGGACGGAGCAATCAGCCCCAGCATTTT. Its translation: CASSLDGRSNQPQHF.

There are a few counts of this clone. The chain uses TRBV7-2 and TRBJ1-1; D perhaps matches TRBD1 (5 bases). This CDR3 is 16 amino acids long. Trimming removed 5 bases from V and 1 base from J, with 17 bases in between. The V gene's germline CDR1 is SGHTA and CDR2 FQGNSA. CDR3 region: CASSTGLGLENTEAFF. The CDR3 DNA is TGTGCCAGCAGCACGGGGTTGGGACTCGAGAACACTGAAGCTTTCTTT.

The CDR3 region has the DNA TGTGCCAGCAGCTTATCGCCTAGCGGGATCAACACCGGGGAGCTGTTTTTT. Residues: CASSLSPSGINTGELFF. The V and J genes are TRBV7-8 and TRBJ2-2, with TRBD2 matching 9 bases. Germline CDR1 is SGHVS and CDR2 is FQNEAQ. V trimming: 2 bases; J trimming: 2 bases; junction bases outside the gene matches: 6. CDR3 size: 17 residues.

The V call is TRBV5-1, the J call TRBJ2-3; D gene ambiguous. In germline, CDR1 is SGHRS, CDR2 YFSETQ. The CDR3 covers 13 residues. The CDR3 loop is CASLGRSTDTQYF. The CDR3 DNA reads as TGCGCATCTCTGGGCAGGAGCACAGATACGCAGTATTTT.

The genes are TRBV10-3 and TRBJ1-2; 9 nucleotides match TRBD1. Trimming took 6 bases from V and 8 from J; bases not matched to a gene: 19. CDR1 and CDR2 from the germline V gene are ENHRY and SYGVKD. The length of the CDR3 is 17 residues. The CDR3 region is CAISASTGTGTGLGYTF. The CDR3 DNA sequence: TGTGCCATCAGCGCCTCTACCGGGACAGGGACCGGGTTGGGCTACACCTTC.

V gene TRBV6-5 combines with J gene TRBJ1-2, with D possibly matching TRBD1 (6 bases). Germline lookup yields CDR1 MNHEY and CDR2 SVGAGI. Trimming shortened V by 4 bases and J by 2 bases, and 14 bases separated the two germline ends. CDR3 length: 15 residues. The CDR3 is CASSFADSTNYGYTF. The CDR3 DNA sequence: TGTGCCAGCAGTTTCGCGGACAGTACCAACTATGGCTACACCTTC.